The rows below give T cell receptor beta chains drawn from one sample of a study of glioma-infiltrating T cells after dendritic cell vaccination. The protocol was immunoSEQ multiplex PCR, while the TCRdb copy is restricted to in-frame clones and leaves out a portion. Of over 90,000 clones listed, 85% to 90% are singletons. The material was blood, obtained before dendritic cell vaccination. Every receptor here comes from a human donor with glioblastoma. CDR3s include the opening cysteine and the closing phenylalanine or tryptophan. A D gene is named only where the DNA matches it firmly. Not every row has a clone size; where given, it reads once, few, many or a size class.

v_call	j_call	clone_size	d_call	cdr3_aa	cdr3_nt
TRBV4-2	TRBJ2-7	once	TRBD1	CASSQITGGGYEQYF	TGTGCCAGCAGCCAAATCACAGGGGGCGGGTACGAGCAGTACTTC
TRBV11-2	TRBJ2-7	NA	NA	CASSIASNRAGYEQYF	TGTGCCAGCAGCATTGCTTCCAACAGGGCCGGCTACGAGCAGTACTTC
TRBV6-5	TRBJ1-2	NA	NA	CASSSRGAGYTF	TGTGCCAGCAGCAGTCGGGGGGCTGGCTACACCTTC
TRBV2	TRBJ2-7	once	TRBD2	CASRPSQAAFGLAGGQFHEQYF	TGTGCCAGCAGGCCTTCTCAAGCTGCTTTCGGACTAGCGGGAGGGCAGTTCCACGAGCAGTACTTC
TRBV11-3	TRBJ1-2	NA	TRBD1	CASSLVMGTGEVDYGYTF	TGTGCCAGCAGCCTAGTGATGGGGACAGGAGAGGTTGACTATGGCTACACCTTC
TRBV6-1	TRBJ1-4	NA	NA	CASSDSRPEKLFF	TGTGCCAGCAGTGACAGTCGTCCTGAAAAACTGTTTTTT
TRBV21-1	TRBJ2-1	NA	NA	CASSATGEGAGGQPYNEQFF	TGTGCCAGCAGCGCCACAGGGGAGGGGGCGGGAGGCCAACCCTACAATGAGCAGTTCTTC
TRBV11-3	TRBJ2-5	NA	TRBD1	CASSWGTGNLETQYF	TGTGCCAGCAGCTGGGGGACAGGGAACCTAGAGACCCAGTACTTC
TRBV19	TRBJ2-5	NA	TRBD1	CASSTRQGTPQYF	TGTGCCAGTAGTACGCGACAGGGGACCCCCCAGTACTTC
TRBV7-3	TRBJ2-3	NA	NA	CASSSVGDTDTQYF	TGTGCCAGCAGCTCGGTTGGAGACACAGATACGCAGTATTTT
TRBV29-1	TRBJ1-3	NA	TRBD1	CSGRQGPGNTIYF	TGCAGCGGACGACAGGGTCCTGGAAACACCATATATTTT
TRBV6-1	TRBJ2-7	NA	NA	CASSDPGVAYEQYF	TGTGCCAGCAGTGATCCCGGGGTAGCCTACGAGCAGTACTTC
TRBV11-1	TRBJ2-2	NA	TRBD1	CASSLRQGAIGELFF	TGTGCCAGCAGCTTAAGACAGGGGGCAATCGGGGAGCTGTTTTTT
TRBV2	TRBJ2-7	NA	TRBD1	CASTRQGWEQYF	TGTGCCAGCACACGACAGGGTTGGGAGCAGTACTTC
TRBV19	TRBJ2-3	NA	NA	CASSIRLLDTQYF	TGTGCCAGTAGTATCCGGTTATTGGATACGCAGTATTTT
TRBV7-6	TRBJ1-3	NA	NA	CASSLWQDSGNTIYF	TGTGCCAGCAGCTTATGGCAGGACTCTGGAAACACCATATATTTT
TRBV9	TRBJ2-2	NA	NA	CAGGRGPTGELFF	TGTGCTGGGGGCAGGGGTCCCACCGGGGAGCTGTTTTTT
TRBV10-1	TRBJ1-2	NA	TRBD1	CASSESQDRNYGYTF	TGCGCCAGCAGTGAATCTCAGGACAGGAACTATGGCTACACCTTC
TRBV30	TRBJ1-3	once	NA	CAWSLPGGNTIYF	TGTGCCTGGAGTCTGCCGGGGGGAAACACCATATATTTT
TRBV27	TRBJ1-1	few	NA	CASSLGQGPTEAFF	TGTGCCAGCAGTTTAGGGCAGGGCCCCACTGAAGCTTTCTTT
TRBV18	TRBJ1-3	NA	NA	CASSPREAGNTIYF	TGTGCCAGCTCACCAAGGGAGGCTGGAAACACCATATATTTT
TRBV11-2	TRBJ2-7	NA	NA	CASRLGASYEQYF	TGTGCCAGCCGCCTGGGGGCCTCCTACGAGCAGTACTTC
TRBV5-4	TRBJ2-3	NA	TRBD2	CASSRTSGVSTDTQYF	TGTGCCAGCAGCAGGACTAGCGGGGTTAGCACAGATACGCAGTATTTT
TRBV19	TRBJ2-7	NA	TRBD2	CASTPGGLAGVREQYF	TGTGCCAGTACCCCAGGGGGGCTAGCGGGAGTCCGCGAGCAGTACTTC